The next 5 T cell receptor beta chains were all read from a single sample in a study of blood T cell repertoires in COVID-19. Clones were sequenced by immunoSEQ multiplex PCR, and TCRdb holds only the in-frame ones, with some missing. The table has 150,000 to 200,000 clones, 79% seen once; the top ten hold approximately 15%. Sequenced material: peripheral blood. These receptors were collected from a man aged 55 to 70 with active or convalescent COVID-19.

The chain recombines TRBV18 with TRBJ2-3; 8 nucleotides match TRBD1. From germline, CDR1 is KGHSH and CDR2 LQKENI. V trimming: 6 bases; J trimming: 2 bases; junction bases outside the gene matches: 7. This CDR3 region has 15 residues. The CDR3 bases are TGTGCCAGCTCGACCCGACAGGGGAACACAGATACGCAGTATTTT. It specifies CASSTRQGNTDTQYF.

The chain carries TRBV5-7 and TRBJ2-7, with D possibly being TRBD2 (6 bases). TRBV5-7 is an open reading frame whose function is uncertain. Deletions cut 0 bases from V and 7 bases from J, with 17 bases between. This CDR3 comprises 15 residues. CDR3 residues: CASSLGSEGMREQYF. The DNA for the CDR3 is TGTGCCAGCAGCTTGGGTTCGGAGGGGATGAGGGAGCAGTACTTC.

J is TRBJ2-7 and V is TRBV6-2 or TRBV6-3; 7 bases are a match to TRBD2. Unmatched junction bases numbered 8, after V lost 0 bases and J lost 6 bases. Germline V gene data show CDR1 as MNHEY and CDR2 as SVGEGT. This CDR3 has 15 amino acids. In DNA form, the CDR3 reads TGTGCCAGCAGTTACTCCCCACGCGGGAGAAGCGAGCAGTACTTC. Translation: CASSYSPRGRSEQYF.

In this sample, this clone turned up once. This chain connects TRBV24-1 to TRBJ2-1; 9 nucleotides agree with TRBD2. Germline CDR1 and CDR2: KGHDR and SFDVKD. V shed 2 bases, J shed 8 bases, and the junction held 12 bases outside the gene matches. The CDR3 extends over 17 amino acids. The CDR3 region has the DNA TGTGCCACCAGTGATTCCGCCGGACTAGCGCCCCCCGATGAGCAGTTCTTC. This translates into CATSDSAGLAPPDEQFF.

V and J are TRBV29-1 and TRBJ1-1; perhaps TRBD1 as D (5 bases). Trimming left V 8 bases short and J 5 bases short, with 15 bases between. Germline V gives CDR1 SQVTM, CDR2 ANQGSEA. CDR3 length: 12 amino acids. CDR3 sequence: CSITQGGTEAFF. The CDR3, as DNA: TGCAGCATCACCCAGGGAGGGACTGAAGCTTTCTTT.